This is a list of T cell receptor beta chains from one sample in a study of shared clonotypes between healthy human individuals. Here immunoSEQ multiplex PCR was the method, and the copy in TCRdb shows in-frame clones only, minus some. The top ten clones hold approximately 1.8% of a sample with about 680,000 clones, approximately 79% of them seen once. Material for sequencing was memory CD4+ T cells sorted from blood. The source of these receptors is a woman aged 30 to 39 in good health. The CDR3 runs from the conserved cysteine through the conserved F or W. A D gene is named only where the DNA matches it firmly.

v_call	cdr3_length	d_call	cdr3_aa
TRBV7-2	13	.	CASSPGTWLGQYF
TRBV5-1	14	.	CASRPGPSTDTQYF
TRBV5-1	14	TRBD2	CASSRTSGNNEQFF
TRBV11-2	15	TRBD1	CASSRQTGRVTEAFF
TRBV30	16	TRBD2	CAWQTSGSGRANEQFF
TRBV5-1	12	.	CASSWGGTEAFF
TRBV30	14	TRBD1	CAWSTTGGTDTQYF
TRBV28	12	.	CASSLSDSEAFF
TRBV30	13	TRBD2	CALSGLAGAELFF
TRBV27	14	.	CASRPGHYNSPLHF
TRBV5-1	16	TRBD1	CASSSGEGGTYQPQHF
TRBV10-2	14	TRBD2	CASSEGLAIVEQFF
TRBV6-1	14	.	CASSETSGRQPQHF
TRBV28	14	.	CASSSPGANEKLFF
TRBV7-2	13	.	CASSLGVSDTQYF
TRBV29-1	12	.	CSATGGTGELFF